This TCR beta chain was captured by sequencing in a study of cytomegalovirus exposure and HLA in healthy donors. Study-level results: In an earlier analysis, most TCR beta V segments were productive about 90% or about 30% of the time.

A multiplex PCR was run with 60 Vbeta primers and 13 Jbeta primers. Libraries were prepared by immunoSEQ multiplex PCR; TCRdb keeps only in-frame clonotypes and omits some of them. The sample holds about 130,000 clones, about four fifths seen once. Healthy bone marrow donors formed the donor group. V gave up 1 base and J gave up 2 bases; unmatched junction bases: 4. The CDR3 loop spans 15 amino acids. CDR1 MGHRA and CDR2 YSYEKL come from the germline V gene. Only one count was recorded for this clone. The antigen is not known. The chain recombines TRBV4-1 with TRBJ2-7, with TRBD2 identical over 8 bases. Sequencing used PBMCs. The receptor comes from a young man in good health. The CDR3 DNA follows: TGCGCCAGCAGCCAAGGCGCGGGAGGCGCCTACGAGCAGTACTTC. This translates into CASSQGAGGAYEQYF.